The sequence of this TCR beta chain was determined in a study of cytomegalovirus exposure and HLA in healthy donors (TCRdb year 2017). Background on the whole study: In an earlier analysis of some 610 of the donors, around 290 Gb of sequence data and 100 million or so unique TCR beta sequences from approximately 180 million T cells were reported. Approximately 300 gigabases of sequencing data and roughly 81 million unique TCR sequences made up an early release that covered 640 HLA-typed donors. Of the roughly 400 genotyped donors, over 65% fell in the genetic ancestry cluster associated with self-reported Caucasian donors. The study aimed to test whether cataloging public T cell receptors could reveal signatures of past pathogen exposure. The study profiled the T cell repertoires of more than 500 subjects by immunosequencing and related them to cytomegalovirus serostatus. A separate validation cohort of about 110 different subjects was used in addition to the 666-subject first cohort. To predict cytomegalovirus infection status, the study combined high-throughput TCR immunosequencing, statistical association of individual TCRs with disease status, and machine learning. A later analysis re-analyzed previously published TCR beta repertoires from roughly 600 donors and added high-resolution HLA genotyping to study TCR occurrence patterns. In the later analysis, no new phenotypic data were used to find candidate immune exposures; instead, reliance was placed on TCR beta sequences and their occurrence across donors. An earlier analysis of some 600 of the donors applied high-throughput TCR beta sequencing to assess whether each TCR beta V gene segment acted as functional or pseudogenic. Donor age, sex, ethnicity and CMV serostatus were compiled together with the repertoire data. Genome-wide SNP genotypes for about 65% of the 666 donors were used in a later genetic analysis, which treated that subset as a discovery cohort. Every discovery cohort repertoire had been produced on one sequencing platform. HLA typing covered class I and class II loci at four-digit resolution. The number of typed donors differed by locus: roughly 629-630 for A, B, C, DRB1 and DQB1; roughly 510 for DQA1; about 600 for DPA1; and around 490 for DPB1. Roughly five DR-DQ haplotypes were handled as single units for association and clustering, since linkage in the cohort was strong. On average, around 200,000 unique TCR beta nucleotide sequences were sequenced per donor among 300 to 500 genotyped donors of the cohort, with roughly 19% of those sequences being non-productive. Overall study outcomes, separate from this receptor: Correlated functional status among segregating V segments might be attributable to linkage disequilibrium, but an unknown experimental factor could not be ruled out. A later analysis found that HLA-associated TCR beta chains were more clonally expanded and had lower generation probabilities than equally common non-associated chains. Because the 87-base-pair reads could not distinguish some IMGT-functional V segments, including TRBV6-2 and TRBV6-3, those segments were excluded. Assigning TCR associations to individual alleles was difficult when HLA alleles, especially DR and DQ, strongly co-occurred. Several of the top co-occurrence clusters appeared to be linked to parvovirus B19, influenza, CMV and Epstein-Barr virus, according to a later analysis. A cluster of highly shared sequence variants was judged likely to be a technical artifact of the sequencing pipeline. In a later genetic analysis, fewer N-insertions in productive TCRs were reported among donors in an Asian-associated ancestry cluster than the approximately 670-donor mean. In a later analysis, the rate of TCR association differed among HLA loci, with DRB1 alleles having the most associated TCRs and HLA-C alleles having the fewest. A later analysis associated 15,000 to 20,000 TCR beta sequences with specific HLA alleles at a false discovery rate of 0.05. In an earlier analysis of 587 of the donors, most TCR beta V segments appeared in productive rearrangements about 87% or about 30% of the time, broadly matching IMGT annotations. Seventeen rarely observed V segments, including chromosome 9 orphons, were excluded from the earlier analysis of approximately 600 of the donors because counts were too low. In this cohort, only TCR beta chains were sequenced, and detectable features were limited by the absence of alpha or paired-chain data. Immune exposure information for the cohort was limited to CMV serostatus. The classifier was reported to diagnose cytomegalovirus status with high specificity and sensitivity in both the original cohort and the validation cohort. A further reported finding was that TCR beta sequences accurately predicted the HLA-A and HLA-B alleles for most subjects in the first cohort. In the study, around 160 TCR beta chains were listed as associated with cytomegalovirus. Across donors, most TCR sequences were observed very rarely, whereas some public TCRs were present in many individuals. In vitro tests confirmed that a few of the cytomegalovirus-associated TCR beta chains recognize cytomegalovirus antigens. HLA typing was unavailable for some donors at each locus, so association tests used only the typed subset. It was suggested by the authors that the approach could potentially be generalized to other disease states and immunological phenotypes. In a later genetic analysis, a missense DCLRE1C variant was associated with V-gene and J-gene trimming of TCR beta chains, and the association was replicated in an independent cohort. The presence/absence analyses assumed that sequencing depth was roughly uniform across donors, and that assumption may not be true. A later analysis found that most CMV-associated TCR beta chains appeared HLA-restricted, with HLA associations seemingly driven largely by CMV exposure.

Notes on this clone: Its specific antigen is unknown. No much larger clone exists at a distance of one base, and base qualities are not known.

The cohort was made up of 650 to 700 healthy bone marrow donors. Cohort members were all nominally healthy when sampled, although unrecorded immune exposures were likely present. The donor tested CMV seropositive, placing the donor among the 289 seropositive members of the cohort. Each donor provided a peripheral blood sample, and peripheral blood mononuclear cells were used for TCR beta sequencing. The Qiagen DNeasy Blood Extraction Kit was used to extract genomic DNA from the blood cell samples. Libraries were made using the immunoSEQ multiplex PCR assay. For the multiplex PCR, a mixture combining 60 forward primers for TCR Vbeta segments and 13 reverse primers for TCR Jbeta segments was used. A multiplex PCR assay on genomic DNA amplified the CDR3 region of rearranged TCR beta genes. The amplified TCR beta libraries were sequenced on the Illumina HiSeq System as 87-base-pair reads. The paper's data handling went like this. In a later analysis, tens of millions of unique TCR beta chains were counted across the 666 repertoires, and roughly 11 million of these chains were shared by at least two donors. Raw reads were error-corrected and collapsed into unique sequences by a nearest-neighbor algorithm in which closely related sequences were merged to remove PCR and sequencing errors. CDR3 sequences were aligned to IMGT reference sequences to assign V, D and J gene segments. For a sequence to be retained, a match of at least six nucleotides to both a V gene segment and a J gene segment was required. Rearrangements were classified as productive when the CDR3 lacked stop codons and remained in frame with V and J, and all other rearrangements were classified as non-productive. CDR3 was defined according to IMGT convention as the region running from the second conserved V-encoded cysteine to the conserved J-encoded phenylalanine. In an earlier analysis of approximately 500 of the donors, sequences lacking an unambiguous match to a single V gene segment were excluded. An earlier analysis of 587 of the donors classified V segments as functional when productive rearrangements were above 56.7% and as segregating when the standard deviation between donors was above 5%. A statistical classification framework was built to diagnose cytomegalovirus status from the catalog of TCR beta chain sequences. In a later analysis, V and J genes were assigned by comparing TCR nucleotide sequences against IMGT/GENE-DB human TR gene sequences. Using the TCRdist pipeline, a later analysis assigned CDR3 sequences along with most-parsimonious VDJ recombination scenarios. In a later analysis, every TCR beta chain was defined by the combination of its CDR3 amino acid sequence and its V-gene family, and reads without a unique V-gene family were dropped. A later analysis removed 500 to 600 highly shared, low-generation-probability nucleotide sequences to deal with suspected cross-contamination and a sequencing artifact. In a later analysis, a clonal expansion index was calculated for each public chain from normalized within-repertoire ranks of inferred template counts. A later analysis computed generation probabilities with a VDJ recombination model fitted to out-of-frame rearrangements, and checked the results against IGoR. Hypergeometric tests were used in a later analysis to score TCR-TCR, TCR-HLA and TCR-CMV co-occurrence, with a repertoire-size bias correction applied to the TCR pairs. In a later analysis, false discovery rates were estimated by permuting HLA or CMV assignments 20 times. A later analysis grouped co-occurring TCRs with DBSCAN, adding TCRdist sequence similarity when clustering within HLA-allele-positive subsets. For co-occurrence clustering, repertoires with fewer than 30,000 or more than 120,000 public chains were excluded, along with roughly 5 repertoires with anomalous nucleotide sharing. This is the immuneACCESS table as TCRdb keeps it, with only in-frame sequences that have V and J called. A part of the clones is gone; compared with another copy, unresolved V genes explain less than half, and the rest is unexplained. For V, J and clone size, that table is used; D and trimming come from the DNA. Present in this sample are 100,000 to 150,000 clones, 70% to 85% of which were seen just once. The ten largest make up roughly 4.2% of the sample.

The junction carries 7 bases between V and J, which are trimmed by 0 bases and 6 bases respectively. Taken from the germline V gene, the CDR1 and CDR2 loops are SGHDT and YYEEEE. Reading from cysteine to phenylalanine, the CDR3 counts 14 amino acids. Only CDR3 DNA remains: 42 bases, in frame from the first base. The specimen was PBMCs. The sequence was collected from a male donor in good health and CMV-seropositive. The chain uses TRBV5-6 and TRBJ1-6; 5 matching bases give a weak D call of TRBD1. At the DNA level, the sequence is TGTGCCAGCAGCTTGGGACAGCCTAATTCACCCCTCCACTTT. Translation gives CASSLGQPNSPLHF. Beyond the CDR3, the reference TRBV5-6 and TRBJ1-6 genes provide the residues; the full variable domain reads: DAGVTQSPTHLIKTRGQQVTLRCSPKSGHDTVSWYQQALGQGPQFIFQYYEEEERQRGNFPDRFSGHQFPNYSSELNVNALLLGDSALYLCASSLGQPNSPLHFGNGTRLTVT.